These T cell receptor beta chains were read from a single sample in a study of T-cell memory formation after mild COVID-19. TCRdb redid the calling of the 5' RACE reads with MiXCR, one entry per CDR3 protein. The data show 470,000 or so distinct CDR3 sequences, 15% to 20% seen once. Source material: PBMCs or a T cell subset sorted from them (not recorded which). The receptors here all came from an adult woman who had mild COVID-19 (a few samples of this study predate the infection). Cell type and time point are not known. Both conserved end residues are part of each CDR3. D genes are given only for firm matches. The size of a clone is reported for some rows only, either as once, few or many, or as a class for expanded clones.

TRBJ1-2 - - TRBV7-3 13 TGTGCCAGCAGCTTAGGAACGGGAGAGGGCTACACCTTC CASSLGTGEGYTF
TRBJ1-5 - - TRBV29-1 12 TGCAGCGTTGCGGATCCCGGGCAGCCCCAGCATTTT CSVADPGQPQHF
TRBJ1-5 - - TRBV7-2 15 TGTGCCAGCAGCACCAGTTGGATCAGCAATCAGCCCCAGCATTTT CASSTSWISNQPQHF
TRBJ2-1 TRBD2 - TRBV5-1 20 TGCGCCAGCAGCCCGACCGGGACTAGCGTAGGTTGGGACTACTACAATGAGCAGTTCTTC CASSPTGTSVGWDYYNEQFF
TRBJ2-3 - few TRBV7-9 17 TGTGCCAGCAGCGAAATGAGGGGGTCGGCTGGTTCAGATACGCAGTATTTT CASSEMRGSAGSDTQYF
TRBJ1-1 - - TRBV4-1 14 TGCGCCAGCAGCCATCTCTCGGGGGAAACTGAAGCTTTCTTT CASSHLSGETEAFF
TRBJ1-2 - few TRBV6-1 13 TGTGCCAGCATCCTGGACAGAACCTATGGCTACACCTTC CASILDRTYGYTF
TRBJ1-1 - - TRBV5-1 14 TGCGCCAGCAGCTCGGGGCGCGGTGGCACTGAAGCTTTCTTT CASSSGRGGTEAFF
TRBJ2-3 TRBD2 - TRBV5-1 16 TGCGCCAGCAGCTTGGAGTCTAGCGGGGTGGCAGATACGCAGTATTTT CASSLESSGVADTQYF
TRBJ1-1 TRBD1 few TRBV6-2/TRBV6-3 14 TGTGCCAGCAGACCCTGGACAGGGAGCACTGAAGCTTTCTTT CASRPWTGSTEAFF
TRBJ1-1 - - TRBV4-1 15 TGCGCCAGCAGCCAAGAGGAGGGAGTTGTGACTGAAGCTTTCTTT CASSQEEGVVTEAFF
TRBJ2-5 TRBD2 many TRBV5-1 17 TGCGCCAGCAGCCCCGGGACTAGCGGGGGGTACCAAGAGACCCAGTACTTC CASSPGTSGGYQETQYF
TRBJ2-2 TRBD2 many TRBV4-3 16 TGCGCCAGCAGCCTCTCGGGGACTAGCGGGACCGGGGAGCTGTTTTTT CASSLSGTSGTGELFF
TRBJ1-6 - few TRBV6-5 15 TGTGCCAGCAGTTACGACAGCTACGGCAATTCACCCCTCCACTTT CASSYDSYGNSPLHF
TRBJ1-5 TRBD1 - TRBV18 16 TGTGCCAGCTCACCCGTCGGACAGGGTTGGAATCAGCCCCAGCATTTT CASSPVGQGWNQPQHF
TRBJ1-5 - many TRBV18 15 TGTGCCAGCTCACCAGGAACAGGGTTCCCCTGGCCCCAGCATTTT CASSPGTGFPWPQHF
TRBJ1-2 TRBD1 few TRBV30 16 TGTGCCTGGAGGACAAAGGCCGGGACAGGGAACTATGGCTACACCTTC CAWRTKAGTGNYGYTF
TRBJ2-5 - few TRBV20-1 16 TGCAGTGCTAGAGATCGAGAAACGGCCAATTGGGAGACCCAGTACTTC CSARDRETANWETQYF
TRBJ1-1 - few TRBV24-1 13 TGTGCCACCGGGCTGGGACAGAACACTGAAGCTTTCTTT CATGLGQNTEAFF
TRBJ2-7 - - TRBV24-1 15 TGTGCCACCAGTGGAGGTCCCCAGGGGAGGCACGAGCAGTACTTC CATSGGPQGRHEQYF
TRBJ2-7 - few TRBV12-3/TRBV12-4 14 TGTGCCAGCAGTTTTGACAGCTCCTCCTACGAGCAGTACTTC CASSFDSSSYEQYF
TRBJ2-1 TRBD2 - TRBV19 16 TGTGCCAGTAGTACCCCCCCTAGCGGGCCTCTCAATGAGCAGTTCTTC CASSTPPSGPLNEQFF
TRBJ2-1 TRBD1 - TRBV19 15 TGTGCCAGTAGTTCCTTCGTTCTAGGGGGCGATGAGCAGTTCTTC CASSSFVLGGDEQFF
TRBJ1-1 TRBD1 - TRBV9 15 TGTGCCAGCAGCGAGACAGGGGAAGTGAACACTGAAGCTTTCTTT CASSETGEVNTEAFF
TRBJ2-1 TRBD2 - TRBV7-3 13 TGTGCCAGCAGTGCTAGCGGAGCCAATGAGCAGTTCTTC CASSASGANEQFF
TRBJ2-2 - - TRBV5-5 15 TGTGCCAGCAGCCGTGCGGGGGCGCACACCGGGGAGCTGTTTTTT CASSRAGAHTGELFF
TRBJ2-1 TRBD2 - TRBV6-5 15 TGTGCCAGCAGTTACAGTCGGACTAGCCTGAATGAGCAGTTCTTC CASSYSRTSLNEQFF
TRBJ2-5 - - TRBV7-9 15 TGTGCCAGCAGCTTAGCGGAGGTATTCGGGGAGACCCAGTACTTC CASSLAEVFGETQYF
TRBJ1-4 - - TRBV7-9 16 TGTGCCAGCAGCTTAGCGGAGATTAGGATCCGTGAAAAACTGTTTTTT CASSLAEIRIREKLFF
TRBJ2-7 - - TRBV14 13 TGTGCCAGCAGCCAAGTATCAGGGTTTCAGCAGTACTTC CASSQVSGFQQYF
TRBJ2-3 - - TRBV9 9 TGTGCCAGCAGCGCCAAGGGGGATTTT CASSAKGDF
TRBJ2-3 TRBD1 - TRBV12-3/TRBV12-4 15 TGTGCCAGCAGGCCGTCCGGGACAGCTACAGATACGCAGTATTTT CASRPSGTATDTQYF
TRBJ2-1 TRBD2 few TRBV27 17 TGTGCCAGCAGTTTGACTAGCGGGAGTCTTTTTTTGAATGAGCAGTTCTTC CASSLTSGSLFLNEQFF
TRBJ2-3 - few TRBV4-3 16 TGCGCCAGCAGCCAAGATTTCGGTAGGGCTCCAGATACGCAGTATTTT CASSQDFGRAPDTQYF
TRBJ1-2 - - TRBV5-4 15 TGTGCCAGCAGCTGGGTAACGTCCTCGGGCTATGGCTACACCTTC CASSWVTSSGYGYTF
TRBJ1-5 - - TRBV6-2/TRBV6-3 18 TGTGCCAGCAGTTACTCGAAGTCTGGTGTTAGACCAAATCAGCCCCAGCATTTT CASSYSKSGVRPNQPQHF
TRBJ2-5 - - TRBV21-1 15 TGTGCCAGCAGCGGACAGACAGCCCCCGGGGAGACCCAGTACTTC CASSGQTAPGETQYF
TRBJ1-2 - few TRBV20-1 13 TGCAGTGCGCCAGGAGGGCTCAACTATGGCTACACCTTC CSAPGGLNYGYTF
TRBJ1-1 - few TRBV4-1 14 TGCGCCAGCAGCCAAGGAGATTGGAACACTGAAGCTTTCTTT CASSQGDWNTEAFF
TRBJ2-5 - many TRBV15 15 TGTGCCACCAGCAGAGAAGTTGGTTCCGAAGAGACCCAGTACTTC CATSREVGSEETQYF
TRBJ1-1 TRBD1 few TRBV6-6 14 TGTGCCAGCAGTTTGACAGGGGGCTACACTGAAGCTTTCTTT CASSLTGGYTEAFF
TRBJ2-3 - few TRBV9 16 TGTGCCAGCAGCCCAACCTGGAGTCCCGGGACAGATACGCAGTATTTT CASSPTWSPGTDTQYF
TRBJ2-5 - few TRBV24-1 13 TGTGCCACCAGGCCCGGGGGTGAAGAGACCCAGTACTTC CATRPGGEETQYF
TRBJ2-3 - few TRBV7-2 15 TGTGCCAGCAGTCGGATCAGGGGCCGCACAGATACGCAGTATTTT CASSRIRGRTDTQYF
TRBJ2-5 - few TRBV7-6 13 TGTGCCAGCAGCAAGGACCCGCGAGAGACCCAGTACTTC CASSKDPRETQYF